This is a list of T cell receptor beta chains from one sample in a study of blood T cells in healthy people across ages. Via MiXCR, TCRdb re-called the 5' RACE reads, giving one row per CDR3 protein. The sample holds around 2 million distinct CDR3 sequences, approximately 40% seen once. Sequencing was done on a sample of blood. Every receptor here comes from a human donor in good health. CDR3s include the opening cysteine and the closing phenylalanine or tryptophan. A D gene is named only where the DNA matches it firmly. Size tells how often a clone was seen (once, few, many) or the class of an expanded clone, and some rows leave it out.

size	V	D	J	CDR3	DNA
-	TRBV14	-	TRBJ2-5	CASSQEVSWRDLQETQYF	TGTGCCAGCAGCCAGGAAGTGTCCTGGCGGGACCTGCAAGAGACCCAGTACTTC
few	TRBV7-9	TRBD2	TRBJ2-1	CASSPLAGGIYEQFF	TGTGCCAGCAGCCCTCTAGCGGGGGGAATATATGAGCAGTTCTTC
-	TRBV5-1	-	TRBJ2-4	CASSVGGPAKNIQYF	TGCGCCAGCAGCGTGGGGGGGCCAGCCAAAAACATTCAGTACTTC
few	TRBV7-2	-	TRBJ2-1	CASSPTRAREQFF	TGTGCCAGCAGCCCGACCAGGGCACGCGAGCAGTTCTTC
few	TRBV20-1	TRBD2	TRBJ2-7	CSADQGLGGSYEQYF	TGCAGTGCTGACCAGGGACTAGGAGGGTCTTACGAGCAGTACTTC
-	TRBV9	-	TRBJ2-3	CASSVRGATYEQYF	TGTGCCAGCAGCGTAAGAGGGGCTACATACGAGCAGTATTTT
-	TRBV7-9	-	TRBJ2-1	CASSIDSPRSNEQFF	TGTGCCAGCAGCATCGACTCCCCGAGGAGCAATGAGCAGTTCTTC
few	TRBV15	-	TRBJ2-5	CATSKSRVQETQYF	TGTGCCACCAGCAAATCCAGGGTCCAAGAGACCCAGTACTTC
few	TRBV10-3	-	TRBJ2-1	CAISTGYNEQFF	TGTGCCATCAGTACAGGGTACAATGAGCAGTTCTTC
few	TRBV5-6	-	TRBJ2-3	CASTTPPGTDTQYF	TGTGCCAGCACCACGCCCCCAGGCACAGATACGCAGTATTTT
few	TRBV29-1	-	TRBJ1-5	CSARDTGGNQPQHF	TGCAGCGCTAGGGACACCGGCGGCAATCAGCCCCAGCATTTT
few	TRBV20-1	-	TRBJ1-5	CSAIGEGINQPQHF	TGCAGTGCTATAGGGGAAGGGATCAATCAGCCCCAGCATTTT
-	TRBV5-6	-	TRBJ2-7	CASSLALGPRTSYEQYF	TGTGCCAGCAGCTTGGCCTTGGGGCCCCGTACGTCCTACGAGCAGTACTTC
-	TRBV4-1	-	TRBJ2-3	CASSPPAGPTFPTDAQYF	TGCGCCAGCAGCCCACCGGCAGGGCCCACTTTCCCCACAGATGCGCAGTATTTT
few	TRBV5-1	-	TRBJ2-4	CASSLDNDVNIQYF	TGCGCCAGCAGCTTGGACAACGACGTAAACATTCAGTACTTC
-	TRBV27	-	TRBJ2-1	CASSLPEDGYNEQFF	TGTGCCAGCAGTTTACCGGAAGACGGATACAATGAGCAGTTCTTC
few	TRBV7-2	-	TRBJ2-1	CASSFSVPYNEQFF	TGTGCCAGCAGCTTCTCCGTTCCCTACAATGAGCAGTTCTTC
few	TRBV20-1	TRBD1	TRBJ2-1	CSARDKRGQVDEQFF	TGCAGTGCTAGAGACAAACGAGGACAGGTCGATGAGCAGTTCTTC
-	TRBV10-3	-	TRBJ2-7	CAISNAPGQGVTYEQYF	TGTGCCATCAGTAATGCCCCTGGGCAGGGTGTAACTTACGAGCAGTACTTC
few	TRBV7-2	-	TRBJ1-2	CASSTATGSNYGYTF	TGTGCCAGCAGCACCGCGACGGGATCTAACTATGGCTACACCTTC
-	TRBV28	TRBD1	TRBJ2-1	CASAQDRAYNEQFF	TGTGCCAGCGCTCAAGACAGGGCATACAATGAGCAGTTCTTC
few	TRBV4-3	-	TRBJ1-5	CASSQDSMNQPQHF	TGCGCCAGCAGCCAAGATAGCATGAATCAGCCCCAGCATTTT
-	TRBV7-8	-	TRBJ2-5	CASSPNRLQGRETQYF	TGTGCCAGCAGCCCAAATAGGTTACAGGGTCGTGAGACCCAGTACTTC
few	TRBV7-2	-	TRBJ1-1	CASSFQPNTEAFF	TGTGCCAGCAGCTTTCAGCCGAACACTGAAGCTTTCTTT
-	TRBV2	-	TRBJ2-3	CASGRESTDTQYF	TGTGCCAGCGGACGGGAATCCACAGATACGCAGTATTTT
many	TRBV29-1	-	TRBJ1-2	CSVGRGDNYGYTF	TGCAGCGTTGGCCGCGGAGATAACTATGGCTACACCTTC
-	TRBV20-1	TRBD2	TRBJ2-5	CSARALVAGLAGSRQETQYF	TGCAGTGCCAGAGCCTTGGTCGCAGGACTAGCGGGGTCCCGTCAAGAGACCCAGTACTTC
-	TRBV7-2	-	TRBJ1-5	CASSLSPVSNQPQHF	TGTGCCAGCAGCTTATCTCCCGTTAGCAATCAGCCCCAGCATTTT
-	TRBV6-1	-	TRBJ1-4	CASSEGWGYEATNEKLFF	TGTGCCAGCAGTGAAGGTTGGGGCTACGAAGCAACTAATGAAAAACTGTTTTTT
-	TRBV7-9	-	TRBJ2-1	CASSFAQGPNNEQFF	TGTGCCAGCAGCTTTGCGCAGGGGCCCAACAATGAGCAGTTCTTC
-	TRBV14	TRBD1	TRBJ2-3	CASSQGLRGTDPIWRDTQYF	TGTGCCAGCAGCCAAGGACTCAGGGGGACAGACCCGATATGGAGGGATACGCAGTATTTT
-	TRBV5-6	TRBD2	TRBJ2-7	CAGGLGVSGISYEQYF	TGTGCCGGCGGCTTGGGAGTTAGCGGGATCTCCTACGAGCAGTACTTC
-	TRBV6-6	-	TRBJ2-3	CASRPTADTQYF	TGTGCCAGCAGACCGACGGCAGATACGCAGTATTTT
-	TRBV30	-	TRBJ1-2	CAWSSGHPDYGYTF	TGTGCCTGGAGTTCGGGACACCCCGACTATGGCTACACCTTC
-	TRBV20-1	-	TRBJ2-2	CSASPGAGELFF	TGCAGTGCTAGTCCCGGGGCCGGGGAGCTGTTTTTT
-	TRBV12-3/TRBV12-4	-	TRBJ1-5	CASSLSLIDQHF	TGTGCCAGCAGTTTGTCCCTTATCGACCAGCATTTT
-	TRBV20-1	-	TRBJ2-7	CSASLGTQAYEQYF	TGCAGTGCTAGCCTCGGGACGCAAGCCTACGAGCAGTACTTC
-	TRBV6-6	TRBD1	TRBJ2-1	CASTMDRGAYNEQFF	TGTGCCAGCACCATGGACAGGGGAGCCTACAATGAGCAGTTCTTC
-	TRBV20-1	TRBD2	TRBJ2-7	CSAGGASGSYEQYF	TGCAGTGCCGGGGGGGCTAGCGGATCCTACGAGCAGTACTTC
-	TRBV2	TRBD2	TRBJ2-1	CASSEASRVAGDNEQFF	TGTGCCAGCAGTGAAGCGAGTCGAGTAGCGGGGGACAATGAGCAGTTCTTC
few	TRBV29-1	TRBD1	TRBJ2-1	CSVEDLSGGYEQFF	TGCAGCGTTGAAGATCTTTCAGGGGGCTATGAGCAGTTCTTC
few	TRBV6-5	-	TRBJ2-1	CASSYSLGFANEQFF	TGTGCCAGCAGTTACTCGTTAGGGTTTGCGAATGAGCAGTTCTTC
-	TRBV4-3	-	TRBJ1-2	CASRGGGVYGYTF	TGCGCCAGCAGAGGTGGAGGGGTCTATGGCTACACCTTC
-	TRBV6-5	-	TRBJ1-2	CASSSRAYNYGYTF	TGTGCCAGCAGTTCACGAGCATATAACTATGGCTACACCTTC
few	TRBV7-2	-	TRBJ2-7	CASSADRSRGEQYF	TGTGCCAGCAGCGCGGACAGGTCGCGGGGGGAGCAGTACTTC
-	TRBV10-3	-	TRBJ1-2	CAISEGSNYGYTF	TGTGCCATCAGTGAGGGCAGTAACTATGGCTACACCTTC
-	TRBV12-3/TRBV12-4	-	TRBJ2-2	CASITRTGELFF	TGTGCCAGCATTACGAGGACCGGGGAGCTGTTTTTT
-	TRBV20-1	TRBD1	TRBJ2-3	CSARATGQGVDTQYF	TGCAGTGCTAGAGCCACCGGACAGGGCGTAGATACGCAGTATTTT
-	TRBV20-1	-	TRBJ2-1	CSASRELGEQFF	TGCAGTGCTAGTCGGGAACTGGGTGAGCAGTTCTTC
few	TRBV20-1	-	TRBJ1-2	CSARDTKQGARGYTF	TGCAGTGCTAGAGACACGAAACAGGGAGCGCGTGGTTACACCTTC
-	TRBV4-3	-	TRBJ1-1	CASSQVGGWTEAFF	TGCGCCAGCAGCCAAGTTGGGGGTTGGACTGAAGCTTTCTTT